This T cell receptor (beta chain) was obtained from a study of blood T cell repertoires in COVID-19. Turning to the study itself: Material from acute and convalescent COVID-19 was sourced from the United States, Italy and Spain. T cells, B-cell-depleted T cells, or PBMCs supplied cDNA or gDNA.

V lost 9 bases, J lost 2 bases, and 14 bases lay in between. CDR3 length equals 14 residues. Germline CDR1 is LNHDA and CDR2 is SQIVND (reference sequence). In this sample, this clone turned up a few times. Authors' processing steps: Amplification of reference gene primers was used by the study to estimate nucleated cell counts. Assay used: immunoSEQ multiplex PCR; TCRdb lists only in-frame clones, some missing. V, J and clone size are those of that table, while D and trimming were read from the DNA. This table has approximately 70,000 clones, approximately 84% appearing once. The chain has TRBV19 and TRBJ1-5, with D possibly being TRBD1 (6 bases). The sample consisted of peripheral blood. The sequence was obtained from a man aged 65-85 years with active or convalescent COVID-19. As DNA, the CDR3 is TGTGCCAGCGTACAGGGCGTGGGCAATCAGCCCCAGCATTTT. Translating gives CASVQGVGNQPQHF.